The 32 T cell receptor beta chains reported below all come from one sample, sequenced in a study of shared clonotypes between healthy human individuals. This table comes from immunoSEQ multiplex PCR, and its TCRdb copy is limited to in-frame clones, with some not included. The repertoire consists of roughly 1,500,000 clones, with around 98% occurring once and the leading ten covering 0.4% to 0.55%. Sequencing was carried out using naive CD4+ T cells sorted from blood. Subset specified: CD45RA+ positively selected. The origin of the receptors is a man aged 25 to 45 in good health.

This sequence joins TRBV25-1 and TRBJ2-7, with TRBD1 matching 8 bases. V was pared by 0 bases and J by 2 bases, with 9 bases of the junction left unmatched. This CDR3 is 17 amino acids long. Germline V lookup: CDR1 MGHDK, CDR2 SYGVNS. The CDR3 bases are TGTGCCAGCAGTGAATATAGGACAGGGACCTGGACCTACGAGCAGTACTTC. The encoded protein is CASSEYRTGTWTYEQYF.

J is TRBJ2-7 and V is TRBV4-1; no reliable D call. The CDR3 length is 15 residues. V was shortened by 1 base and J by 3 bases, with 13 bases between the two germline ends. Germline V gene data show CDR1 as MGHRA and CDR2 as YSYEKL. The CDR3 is CASSQARSALYEQYF. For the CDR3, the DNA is TGCGCCAGCAGCCAAGCCCGGTCAGCGCTCTACGAGCAGTACTTC.

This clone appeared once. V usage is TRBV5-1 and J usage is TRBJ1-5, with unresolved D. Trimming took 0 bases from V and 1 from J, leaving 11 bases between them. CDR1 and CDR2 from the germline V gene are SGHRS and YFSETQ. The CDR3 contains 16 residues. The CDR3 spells CASSLVGGSSNQPQHF. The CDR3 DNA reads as TGCGCCAGCAGCTTGGTGGGTGGGAGCAGCAATCAGCCCCAGCATTTT. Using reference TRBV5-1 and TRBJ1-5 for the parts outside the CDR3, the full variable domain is KAGVTQTPRYLIKTRGQQVTLSCSPISGHRSVSWYQQTPGQGLQFLFEYFSETQRNKGNFPGRFSGRQFSNSRSEMNVSTLELGDSALYLCASSLVGGSSNQPQHFGDGTRLSIL.

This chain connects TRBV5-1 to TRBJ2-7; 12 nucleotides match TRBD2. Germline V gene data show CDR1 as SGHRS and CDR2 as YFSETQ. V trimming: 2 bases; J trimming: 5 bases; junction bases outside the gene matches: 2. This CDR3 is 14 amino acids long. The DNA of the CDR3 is TGCGCCAGCAGCTTACTAGCGGGAGGTCACGAGCAGTACTTC. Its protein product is CASSLLAGGHEQYF.

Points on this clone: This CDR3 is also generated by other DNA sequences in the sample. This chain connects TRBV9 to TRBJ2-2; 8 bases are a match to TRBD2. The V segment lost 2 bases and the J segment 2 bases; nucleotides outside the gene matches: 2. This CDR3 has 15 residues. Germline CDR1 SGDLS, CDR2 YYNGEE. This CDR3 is CASSVTSANTGELFF. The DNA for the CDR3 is TGTGCCAGCAGCGTGACTAGCGCAAACACCGGGGAGCTGTTTTTT.

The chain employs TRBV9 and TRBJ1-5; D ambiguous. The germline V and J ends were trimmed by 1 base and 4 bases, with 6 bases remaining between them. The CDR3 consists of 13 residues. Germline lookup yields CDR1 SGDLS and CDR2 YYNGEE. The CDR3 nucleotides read TGTGCCAGCAGCGTATATGGGAATCAGCCCCAGCATTTT. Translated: CASSVYGNQPQHF.

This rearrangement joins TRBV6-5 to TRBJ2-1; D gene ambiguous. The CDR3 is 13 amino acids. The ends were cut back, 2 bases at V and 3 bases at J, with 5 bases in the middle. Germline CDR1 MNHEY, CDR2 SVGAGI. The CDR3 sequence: CASSYGHYNEQFF. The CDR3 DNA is TGTGCCAGCAGTTACGGTCACTACAATGAGCAGTTCTTC.

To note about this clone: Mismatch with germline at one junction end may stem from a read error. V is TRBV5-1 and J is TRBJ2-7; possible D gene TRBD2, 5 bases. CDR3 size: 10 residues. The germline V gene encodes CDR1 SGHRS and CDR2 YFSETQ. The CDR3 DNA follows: TGCGCCAGCAGCTTGGAATCGGGGAACTTC. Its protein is CASSLESGNF.

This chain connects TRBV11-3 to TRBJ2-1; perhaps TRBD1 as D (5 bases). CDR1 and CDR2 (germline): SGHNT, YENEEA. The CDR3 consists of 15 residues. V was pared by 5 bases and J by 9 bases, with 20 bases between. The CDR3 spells CASSPSPAGQGEQFF. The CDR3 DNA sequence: TGTGCCAGCAGCCCCAGCCCGGCAGGGCAGGGTGAGCAGTTCTTC.

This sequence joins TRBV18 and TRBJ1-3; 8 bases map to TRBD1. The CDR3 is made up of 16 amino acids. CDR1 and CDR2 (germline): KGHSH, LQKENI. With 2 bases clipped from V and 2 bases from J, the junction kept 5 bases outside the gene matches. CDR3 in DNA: TGTGCCAGCTCACCAACCTCAGGGGGCCCTGGAAACACCATATATTTT. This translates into CASSPTSGGPGNTIYF.

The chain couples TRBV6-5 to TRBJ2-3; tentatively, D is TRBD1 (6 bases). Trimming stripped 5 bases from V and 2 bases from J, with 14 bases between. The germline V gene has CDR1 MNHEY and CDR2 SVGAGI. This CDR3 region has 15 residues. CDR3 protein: CASSHRDRDTDTQYF. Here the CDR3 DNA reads TGTGCCAGCAGTCACAGGGATAGGGACACAGATACGCAGTATTTT.

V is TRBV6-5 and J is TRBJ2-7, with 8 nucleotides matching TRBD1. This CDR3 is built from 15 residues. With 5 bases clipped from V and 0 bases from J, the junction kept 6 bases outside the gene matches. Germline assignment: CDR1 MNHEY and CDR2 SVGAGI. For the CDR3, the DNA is TGTGCCAGCAGTCAGACAGGGGCGGGCTCCTACGAGCAGTACTTC. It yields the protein CASSQTGAGSYEQYF.

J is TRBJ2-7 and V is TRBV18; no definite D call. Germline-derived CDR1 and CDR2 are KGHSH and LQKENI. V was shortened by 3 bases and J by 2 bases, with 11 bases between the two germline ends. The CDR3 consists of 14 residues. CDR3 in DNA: TGTGCCAGCTCACCCCAGCCGGTACCCTACGAGCAGTACTTC. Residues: CASSPQPVPYEQYF. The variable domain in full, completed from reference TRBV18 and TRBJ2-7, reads NAGVMQNPRHLVRRRGQEARLRCSPMKGHSHVYWYRQLPEEGLKFMVYLQKENIIDESGMPKERFSAEFPKEGPSILRIQQVVRGDSAAYFCASSPQPVPYEQYFGPGTRLTVT.

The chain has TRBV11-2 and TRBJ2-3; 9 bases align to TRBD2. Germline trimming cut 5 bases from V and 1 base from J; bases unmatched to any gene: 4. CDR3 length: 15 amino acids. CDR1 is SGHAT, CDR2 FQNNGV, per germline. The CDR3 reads CASSVLAGGTDTQYF. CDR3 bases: TGTGCCAGCAGCGTACTAGCGGGTGGCACAGATACGCAGTATTTT.

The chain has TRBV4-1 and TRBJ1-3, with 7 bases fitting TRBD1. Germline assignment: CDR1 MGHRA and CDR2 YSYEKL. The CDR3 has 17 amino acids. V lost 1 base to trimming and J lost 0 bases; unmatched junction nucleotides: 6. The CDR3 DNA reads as TGCGCCAGCAGCCAAGTTGGGACAGCGAGCTCTGGAAACACCATATATTTT. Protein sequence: CASSQVGTASSGNTIYF.

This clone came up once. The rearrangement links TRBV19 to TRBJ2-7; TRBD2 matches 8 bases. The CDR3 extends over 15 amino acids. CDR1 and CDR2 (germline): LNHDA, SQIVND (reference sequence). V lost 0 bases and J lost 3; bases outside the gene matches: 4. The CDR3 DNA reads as TGTGCCAGTAGTATAGAGGGCGGGAGGAACTACGAGCAGTACTTC. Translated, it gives CASSIEGGRNYEQYF.

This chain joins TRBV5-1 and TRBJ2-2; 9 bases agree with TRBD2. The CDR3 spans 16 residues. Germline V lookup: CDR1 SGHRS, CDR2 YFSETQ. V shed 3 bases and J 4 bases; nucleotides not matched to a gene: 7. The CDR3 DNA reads TGCGCCAGCAGCTCGCAGGCGGGAGGGCTCACCGGGGAGCTGTTTTTT. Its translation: CASSSQAGGLTGELFF.

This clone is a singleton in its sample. DNA for the CDR3: TGTGCCAGCAGCTTAGCAGGCCTCGCCCATGAGCAGTTCTTC. This sequence encodes CASSLAGLAHEQFF. The chain employs TRBV11-2 and TRBJ2-1; D remains unclear. V was pared by 1 base and J by 8 bases, with 12 bases between. The CDR3 runs 14 residues. CDR1 is SGHAT and CDR2 is FQNNGV in the germline V gene. The full variable domain, in which reference TRBV11-2 and TRBJ2-1 provide the parts outside the CDR3, is EAGVAQSPRYKIIEKRQSVAFWCNPISGHATLYWYQQILGQGPKLLIQFQNNGVVDDSQLPKDRFSAERLKGVDSTLKIQPAKLEDSAVYLCASSLAGLAHEQFFGPGTRLTVL.

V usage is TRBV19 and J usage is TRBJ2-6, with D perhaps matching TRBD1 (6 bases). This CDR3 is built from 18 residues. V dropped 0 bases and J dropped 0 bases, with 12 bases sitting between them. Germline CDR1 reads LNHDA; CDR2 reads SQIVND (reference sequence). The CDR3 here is CASSIDPGTPSGANVLTF. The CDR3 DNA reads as TGTGCCAGTAGTATAGACCCGGGGACACCCTCTGGGGCCAACGTCCTGACTTTC. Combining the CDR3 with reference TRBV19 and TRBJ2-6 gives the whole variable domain DGGITQSPKYLFRKEGQNVTLSCEQNLNHDAMYWYRQDPGQGLRLIYYSQIVNDFQKGDIAEGYSVSREKKESFPLTVTSAQKNPTAFYLCASSIDPGTPSGANVLTFGAGSRLTVL.

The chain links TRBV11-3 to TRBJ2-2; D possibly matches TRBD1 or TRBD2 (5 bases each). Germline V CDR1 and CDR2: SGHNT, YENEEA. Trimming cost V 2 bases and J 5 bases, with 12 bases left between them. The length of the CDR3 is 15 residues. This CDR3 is CASSLTGLKTGELFF. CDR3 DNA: TGTGCCAGCAGCTTAACGGGGCTGAAGACCGGGGAGCTGTTTTTT.

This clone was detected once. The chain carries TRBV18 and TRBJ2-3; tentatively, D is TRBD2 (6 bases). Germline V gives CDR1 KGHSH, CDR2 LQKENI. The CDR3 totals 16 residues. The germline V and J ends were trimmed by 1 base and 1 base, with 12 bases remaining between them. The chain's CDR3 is CASSPRSGVRTDTQYF. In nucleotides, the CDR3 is TGTGCCAGCTCACCACGTTCGGGGGTACGCACAGATACGCAGTATTTT.

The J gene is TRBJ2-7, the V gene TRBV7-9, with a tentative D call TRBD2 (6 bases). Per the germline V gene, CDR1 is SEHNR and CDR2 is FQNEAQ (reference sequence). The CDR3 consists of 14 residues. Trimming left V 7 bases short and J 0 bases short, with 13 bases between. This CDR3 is CASNQGGGSYEQYF. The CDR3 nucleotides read TGTGCCAGCAACCAGGGAGGAGGCTCCTACGAGCAGTACTTC.

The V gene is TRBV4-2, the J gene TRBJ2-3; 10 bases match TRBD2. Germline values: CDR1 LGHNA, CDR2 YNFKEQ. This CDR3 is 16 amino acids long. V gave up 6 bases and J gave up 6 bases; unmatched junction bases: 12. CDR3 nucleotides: TGTGCCAGCAGGGGTAGCGGGAGGCCCGCCGGGGATACGCAGTATTTT. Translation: CASRGSGRPAGDTQYF.

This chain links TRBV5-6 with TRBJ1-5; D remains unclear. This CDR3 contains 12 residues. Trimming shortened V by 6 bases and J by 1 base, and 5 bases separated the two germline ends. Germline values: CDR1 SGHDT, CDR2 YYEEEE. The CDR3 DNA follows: TGTGCCAGCACCGTCAGCAATCAGCCCCAGCATTTT. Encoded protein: CASTVSNQPQHF. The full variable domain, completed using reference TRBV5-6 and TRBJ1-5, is DAGVTQSPTHLIKTRGQQVTLRCSPKSGHDTVSWYQQALGQGPQFIFQYYEEEERQRGNFPDRFSGHQFPNYSSELNVNALLLGDSALYLCASTVSNQPQHFGDGTRLSIL.

CDR3 amino acids: CASSSRRAGGATGNTIYF. The CDR3 region has the DNA TGTGCCAGCAGCTCCCGGCGGGCAGGGGGCGCGACTGGAAACACCATATATTTT. This chain links TRBV9 with TRBJ1-3, with TRBD1 matching over 8 bases. The CDR3 runs 18 residues. Germline CDR1 is SGDLS and CDR2 is YYNGEE. Trimming cost V 4 bases and J 2 bases; bases outside gene matches: 14.

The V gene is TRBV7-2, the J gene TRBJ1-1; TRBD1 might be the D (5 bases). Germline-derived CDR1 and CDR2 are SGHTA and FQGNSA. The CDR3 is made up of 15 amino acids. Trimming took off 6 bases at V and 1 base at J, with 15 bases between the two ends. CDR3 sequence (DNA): TGTGCCAGCAGTTTCAACCGGGACTGGAACACTGAAGCTTTCTTT. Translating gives CASSFNRDWNTEAFF.

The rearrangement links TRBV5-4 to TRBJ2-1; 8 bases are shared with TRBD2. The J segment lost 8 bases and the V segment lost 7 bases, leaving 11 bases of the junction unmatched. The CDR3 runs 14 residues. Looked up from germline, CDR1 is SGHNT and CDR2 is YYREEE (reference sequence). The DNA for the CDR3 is TGTGCCAGCGGCCTCGACCGGGGGGGCGATGAGCAGTTCTTC. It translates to CASGLDRGGDEQFF.

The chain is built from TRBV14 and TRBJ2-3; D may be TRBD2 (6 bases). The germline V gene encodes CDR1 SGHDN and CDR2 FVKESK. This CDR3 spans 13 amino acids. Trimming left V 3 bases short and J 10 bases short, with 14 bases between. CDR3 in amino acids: CASSHIGTSSQYF. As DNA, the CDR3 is TGTGCCAGCAGCCATATCGGGACTTCTTCGCAGTATTTT. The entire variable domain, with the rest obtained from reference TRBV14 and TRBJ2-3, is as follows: EAGVTQFPSHSVIEKGQTVTLRCDPISGHDNLYWYRRVMGKEIKFLLHFVKESKQDESGMPNNRFLAERTGGTYSTLKVQPAELEDSGVYFCASSHIGTSSQYFGPGTRLTVL.

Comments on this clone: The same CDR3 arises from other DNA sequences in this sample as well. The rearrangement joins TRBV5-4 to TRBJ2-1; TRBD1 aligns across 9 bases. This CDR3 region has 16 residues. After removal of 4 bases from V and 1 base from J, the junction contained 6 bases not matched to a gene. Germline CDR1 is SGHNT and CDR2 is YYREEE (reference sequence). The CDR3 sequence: CASSSGTGLSYNEQFF. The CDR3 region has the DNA TGTGCCAGCAGCAGCGGGACAGGGCTGTCCTACAATGAGCAGTTCTTC.

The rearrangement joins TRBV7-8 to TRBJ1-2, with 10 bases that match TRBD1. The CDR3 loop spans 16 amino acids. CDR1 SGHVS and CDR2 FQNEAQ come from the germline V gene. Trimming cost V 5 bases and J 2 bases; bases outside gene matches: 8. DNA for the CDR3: TGTGCCAGCAGCCTACGACAGGGGGCTCTCAACTATGGCTACACCTTC. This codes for CASSLRQGALNYGYTF.

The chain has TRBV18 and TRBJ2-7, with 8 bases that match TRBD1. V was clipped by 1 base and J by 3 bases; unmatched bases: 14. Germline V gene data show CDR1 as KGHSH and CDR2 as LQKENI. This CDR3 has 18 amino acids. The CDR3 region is CASSPRGVDRGFIYEQYF. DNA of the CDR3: TGTGCCAGCTCACCACGGGGCGTAGACAGGGGCTTCATCTACGAGCAGTACTTC.

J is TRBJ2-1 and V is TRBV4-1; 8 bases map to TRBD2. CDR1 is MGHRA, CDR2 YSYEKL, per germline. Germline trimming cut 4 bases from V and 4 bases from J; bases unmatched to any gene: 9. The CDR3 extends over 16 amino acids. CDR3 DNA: TGCGCCAGCAGCCGAGCGGCGGGGGGAGCGTACAATGAGCAGTTCTTC. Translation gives CASSRAAGGAYNEQFF.